This record covers a single TCR beta chain. The antigen is undetermined. Only in-frame clones appear in the TCRdb table, and some are missing; sequencing was by immunoSEQ multiplex PCR. This listing includes more than 30,000 clones. The data are from a study of T cells in women clearing cervical HPV infection. Study details: Case blood drawn at lesion detection; control blood after infection cleared. With HLA typing for only a few women, HLA confounding remains possible.

Study-level results: Richness differences could reflect unmeasured T-cell content per sample.

This receptor was obtained from a woman aged 18-69 years with a cervical HPV16 infection that either progressed to CIN3+ or cleared (not recorded which). Source material: blood buffy coat.

This CDR3 reads CAIRQGADTEAFF. CDR3 bases read: TGTGCCATTAGACAGGGGGCGGACACTGAA. The chain has TRBV10-3 and TRBJ1-1; 10 bases agree with TRBD1. Coverage ceases 3 residues before the CDR3 finishes, and the germline J gene fills in the end. V trimming: 9 bases; J trimming: 3 bases; junction bases outside the gene matches: 4. CDR1 and CDR2 from the germline V gene are ENHRY and SYGVKD. This CDR3 has 13 amino acids.